This T cell receptor beta chain was sequenced for a study of cytomegalovirus exposure and HLA in healthy donors. Overall study findings and caveats: Most TCR sequences showed up rarely, but some public TCRs showed up in many donors.

PCR used 60 Vbeta primers and 13 Jbeta primers. TCRdb's table, derived via immunoSEQ multiplex PCR, lists solely in-frame clones and lacks some. The data show approximately 130,000 clones, with 81% seen just once and 2% to 2.5% held by the top ten. This CDR3 is 15 amino acids long. J was trimmed by 1 base and V by 10 bases; bases with no gene match: 10. CDR1 and CDR2 (germline): MNHNS, SASEGT. Points on this clone: Its antigen is currently unknown.

The V call is TRBV6-1, the J call TRBJ1-2; 9 bases line up with TRBD1. Sequenced input: PBMCs. The sequence was collected from a woman between 40 and 50 years old in good health and CMV-seronegative. The CDR3, as DNA: TGTGCCACCCTTCTGGAGGACAGGGGTAACTATGGCTACACCTTC. This codes for CATLLEDRGNYGYTF.